One and the same sample provided the 17 T cell receptor beta chains below, sequenced in a study of T cell responses to AZD1222 COVID-19 vaccine. TCRdb's copy holds only in-frame clones and misses some; the assay was immunoSEQ multiplex PCR. This table has roughly 120,000 clones, approximately 90% appearing once. Sample: peripheral blood, taken 28 days after the second AZD1222 dose. All receptors derive from an adult who received the AZD1222 COVID-19 vaccine.

This clone has only a few counts. CDR3 bases: TGTGCCAGCAGTGGACAGGGATCGGTAGCTTTCTTT. This gives the protein CASSGQGSVAFF. This sequence joins TRBV12-3 or TRBV12-4 and TRBJ1-1, with TRBD1 matching 8 bases. V was pared by 5 bases and J by 10 bases, with 6 bases of the junction left unmatched. The CDR3 covers 12 residues.

The CDR3 sequence is CASTFRRQGGNEKLFF. The CDR3, as DNA: TGTGCCAGCACCTTTCGTCGGCAGGGGGGAAATGAAAAACTGTTTTTT. J is TRBJ1-4 and V is TRBV21-1; TRBD1 is the table's D call, not checked against the DNA. TRBV21-1 is marked as a pseudogene. This CDR3 has 16 residues.

This chain links TRBV10-1 with TRBJ1-2; the D gene is possibly TRBD1 (6 bases). Trimming pared 6 bases from V and 7 bases from J, leaving 21 bases between. The CDR3 runs to 15 residues. CDR1 is WNHNN, CDR2 SYGVQD, per germline (reference sequence). The CDR3 sequence: CASRGTGTLVSGYTF. In DNA form, the CDR3 reads TGCGCCAGCAGGGGAACCGGGACACTCGTATCTGGCTACACCTTC.

The chain has TRBV5-6 and TRBJ2-3; TRBD2 matches 13 bases. The J segment lost 6 bases and the V segment lost 3 bases, leaving 1 base of the junction unmatched. Germline V gene lookup returns CDR1 SGHDT and CDR2 YYEEEE. The CDR3 contains 14 residues. The CDR3 loop is CASSSGLAGDTQYF. In DNA, the CDR3 is TGTGCCAGCAGCTCGGGACTAGCGGGGGATACGCAGTATTTT. The full variable domain, completed using reference TRBV5-6 and TRBJ2-3, is DAGVTQSPTHLIKTRGQQVTLRCSPKSGHDTVSWYQQALGQGPQFIFQYYEEEERQRGNFPDRFSGHQFPNYSSELNVNALLLGDSALYLCASSSGLAGDTQYFGPGTRLTVL.

The rearrangement links TRBV4-1 to TRBJ2-1; 8 bases agree with TRBD2. CDR1 and CDR2 from the germline V gene are MGHRA and YSYEKL. The CDR3 totals 16 residues. With V trimmed by 6 bases and J by 1 base, 8 bases remained unmatched. The CDR3 nucleotides read TGCGCCAGCAGGACGGGGGGGAGTACATCCTACAATGAGCAGTTCTTC. This encodes CASRTGGSTSYNEQFF.

The genes are TRBV28 and TRBJ1-1; D is undetermined. CDR3 length: 11 residues. Germline lookup yields CDR1 MDHEN and CDR2 SYDVKM. The V and J ends lost 2 bases and 4 bases respectively, with 2 bases between them. CDR3 in DNA: TGTGCCAGCAGTTTAGGCACTGAAGCTTTCTTT. As protein: CASSLGTEAFF.

The sample holds a few counts of this clone. The gene calls are TRBV28 and TRBJ1-2; 7 nucleotides align to TRBD1. CDR1 and CDR2 from the germline V gene are MDHEN and SYDVKM. The CDR3 is 14 residues long. The chain's CDR3 is CATTRGQINYGYTF. In nucleotides, the CDR3 is TGTGCTACTACCCGGGGACAGATTAACTATGGCTACACCTTC.

This rearrangement joins TRBV7-9 to TRBJ2-3, with a possible D match to TRBD1 (6 bases). V lost 3 bases and J 6 bases, leaving 16 bases between the germline ends. The CDR3 covers 15 residues. Germline V gene data show CDR1 as SEHNR and CDR2 as FQNEAQ (reference sequence). CDR3 DNA sequence: TGTGCCAGCAGCTTGGGGCAGGGGCCCTGGGATACGCAGTATTTT. It is translated as CASSLGQGPWDTQYF.

J is TRBJ2-2 and V is TRBV5-1, with 7 bases lining up with TRBD2. From germline, CDR1 is SGHRS and CDR2 YFSETQ. Trimming at V came to 0 bases and at J to 4 bases, leaving 9 bases not matched to a gene. CDR3 size: 17 residues. The CDR3: CASSLEGGSVFTGELFF. CDR3 DNA: TGCGCCAGCAGCTTGGAGGGCGGGAGTGTTTTCACCGGGGAGCTGTTTTTT.

The chain is built from TRBV25-1 and TRBJ2-1, with a tentative D call TRBD2 (5 bases). The CDR3 contains 16 residues. Germline V gene lookup returns CDR1 MGHDK and CDR2 SYGVNS. The V end lost 4 bases, the J end lost 4 bases, and 17 bases lay between the germline ends. The CDR3 DNA reads TGTGCCAGCAGTGGTCGGGGTCCCCTCCTGTACAATGAGCAGTTCTTC. Translated, it gives CASSGRGPLLYNEQFF.

CDR3 in amino acids: CASSNEPGNTIYF. As DNA, the CDR3 is TGTGCCAGTAGTAACGAGCCGGGAAACACCATATATTTT. The J gene is TRBJ1-3, the V gene TRBV19; D remains ambiguous. CDR3 size: 13 residues. The germline CDR1 and CDR2 sequences are LNHDA and SQIVND (reference sequence). V lost 4 bases to trimming and J lost 4 bases, with 8 bases between them.

The chain joins TRBV19 to TRBJ2-3; D perhaps matches TRBD2 (6 bases). Germline-derived CDR1 and CDR2 are LNHDA and SQIVND (reference sequence). The V gene lost 3 bases and the J gene lost 5 bases, with 15 bases spanning the gap. The CDR3 length is 15 residues. The CDR3: CASSIGGTTGDTQYF. CDR3 DNA: TGTGCCAGTAGTATCGGGGGTACTACAGGAGATACGCAGTATTTT.

The V and J genes are TRBV27 and TRBJ2-7; D ambiguous. CDR3 length: 13 residues. V was trimmed by 6 bases and J by 0 bases, leaving 9 bases between them. Germline CDR1 MNHEY, CDR2 SMNVEV (reference sequence). CDR3 nucleotides: TGTGCCAGCAGAGGTCAGATCTCCTACGAGCAGTACTTC. Amino acid sequence: CASRGQISYEQYF.

The CDR3: CASSSLDRRERTEAFF. The CDR3 DNA sequence: TGTGCCAGCAGTTCGTTGGACAGGCGGGAAAGGACTGAAGCTTTCTTT. The V gene is TRBV11-2, the J gene TRBJ1-1, with 7 bases that match TRBD1. V gave up 6 bases and J gave up 5 bases; unmatched junction bases: 15. Germline V lookup: CDR1 SGHAT, CDR2 FQNNGV. This CDR3 is built from 16 residues.

This clone appeared a single time. V and J are TRBV4-2 and TRBJ1-5, with unresolved D. The V gene's germline CDR1 is LGHNA and CDR2 YNFKEQ. With 4 bases removed from V and 7 bases from J, the gap between germline ends came to 11 bases. The length of the CDR3 is 13 residues. The CDR3 DNA follows: TGTGCCAGCAGCCCACGGCAGGACCAGCCCCAGCATTTT. Its protein product is CASSPRQDQPQHF.

This clone was detected a few times. The chain uses TRBV7-9 and TRBJ2-2; 13 bases match TRBD2. The CDR3 loop spans 15 amino acids. Germline V lookup: CDR1 SEHNR, CDR2 FQNEAQ (reference sequence). The J segment lost 9 bases and the V segment lost 6 bases, leaving 7 bases of the junction unmatched. CDR3 residues: CASRPGTSGTWELFF. CDR3 nucleotide sequence: TGTGCCAGCAGACCCGGGACTAGCGGGACCTGGGAGCTGTTTTTT.

V is TRBV4-2 and J is TRBJ2-7; a weak D match, TRBD2 (6 bases). The V end was cut by 6 bases, the J end by 3 bases, with 15 bases between. The length of the CDR3 is 14 residues. Germline values: CDR1 LGHNA, CDR2 YNFKEQ. CDR3 sequence: CASRAGGPFYEQYF. CDR3 nucleotide sequence: TGTGCCAGCAGGGCCGGAGGGCCTTTCTACGAGCAGTACTTC.